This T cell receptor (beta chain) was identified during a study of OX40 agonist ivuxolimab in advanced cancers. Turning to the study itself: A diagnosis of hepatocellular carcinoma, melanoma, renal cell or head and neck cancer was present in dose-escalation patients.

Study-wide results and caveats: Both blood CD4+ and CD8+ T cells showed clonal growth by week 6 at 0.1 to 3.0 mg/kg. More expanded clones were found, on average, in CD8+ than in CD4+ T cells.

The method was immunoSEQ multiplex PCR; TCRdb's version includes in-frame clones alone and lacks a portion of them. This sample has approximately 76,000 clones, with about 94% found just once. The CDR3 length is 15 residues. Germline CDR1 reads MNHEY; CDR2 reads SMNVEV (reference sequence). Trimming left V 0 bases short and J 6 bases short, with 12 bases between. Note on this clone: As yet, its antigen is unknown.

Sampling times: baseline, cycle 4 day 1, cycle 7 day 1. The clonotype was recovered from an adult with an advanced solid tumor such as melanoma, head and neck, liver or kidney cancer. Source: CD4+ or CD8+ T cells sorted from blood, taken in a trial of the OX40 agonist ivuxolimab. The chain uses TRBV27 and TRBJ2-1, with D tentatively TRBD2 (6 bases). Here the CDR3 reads CASSLSGGMSNEQFF. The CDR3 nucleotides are TGTGCCAGCAGTTTATCTGGCGGGATGAGCAATGAGCAGTTCTTC.